Following are 23 T cell receptor beta chains from one sample sequenced in a study of T-cell memory formation after mild COVID-19. MiXCR, run by TCRdb on the 5' RACE reads, gives a single entry per CDR3 protein. The sample has roughly 410,000 distinct CDR3 sequences, 24% seen once. Sequenced: PBMCs or a T cell subset sorted from them (not recorded which). Every receptor here comes from an adult woman who had mild COVID-19 (a few samples of this study predate the infection). Cell type and time point are not known.

Regarding this clonotype: Germline is not matched at one junction end, which may reflect a read error. The genes are TRBV7-7 and TRBJ2-1, with a possible D match to TRBD2 (6 bases). CDR1 SSHAT and CDR2 FNYEAQ come from the germline V gene (reference sequence). The CDR3 contains 15 residues. CDR3 nucleotide sequence: TGTGCTAGCAGCTCCCTGGAGGGCTCCTACAATGAGCAGTTCTTC. Protein: CASSSLEGSYNEQFF. Based on the CDR3 plus reference TRBV7-7 and TRBJ2-1, the full variable domain is GAGVSQSPRYKVTKRGQDVTLRCDPISSHATLYWYQQALGQGPEFLTYFNYEAQPDKSGLPSDRFSAERPEGSISTLTIQRTEQRDSAMYRCASSSLEGSYNEQFFGPGTRLTVL.

J is TRBJ1-5 and V is TRBV19; 8 nucleotides agree with TRBD1. CDR3 size: 15 residues. Trimming removed 6 bases from V and 7 bases from J; junction bases left unmatched: 11. Germline V CDR1 and CDR2: LNHDA, SQIVND (reference sequence). CDR3 sequence (DNA): TGTGCCAGTAGCTCCCGGGACAGGAAGTTCCAGCCCCAGCATTTT. This encodes CASSSRDRKFQPQHF.

The V call is TRBV7-3, the J call TRBJ2-3; TRBD2 aligns across 7 bases. The CDR3 runs to 13 residues. With 4 bases clipped from V and 6 bases from J, the junction kept 4 bases outside the gene matches. The germline CDR1 and CDR2 sequences are SGHTA and FQGTGA. DNA for the CDR3: TGTGCCAGCAGCTGGGGACTACCTGATACGCAGTATTTT. Translation: CASSWGLPDTQYF. Based on the CDR3 plus reference TRBV7-3 and TRBJ2-3, the full variable domain is GAGVSQTPSNKVTEKGKYVELRCDPISGHTALYWYRQSLGQGPEFLIYFQGTGAADDSGLPNDRFFAVRPEGSVSTLKIQRTERGDSAVYLCASSWGLPDTQYFGPGTRLTVL.

V usage is TRBV6-4 and J usage is TRBJ1-1, with D perhaps TRBD1 (5 bases). V lost 6 bases and J 9 bases, leaving 29 bases between the germline ends. CDR1 is MRHNA and CDR2 is SNTAGT in the germline V gene. The CDR3 sequence is 17 residues long. The CDR3 nucleotides read TGTGCCAGCAGACCCCCCCCGCGGGGGGGAGAATGGGTGAAAGCTTTCTTT. This translates into CASRPPPRGGEWVKAFF.

The chain links TRBV7-8 to TRBJ2-3, with D perhaps being TRBD1 or TRBD2 (5 bases each). CDR1 SGHVS and CDR2 FQNEAQ come from the germline V gene. The V gene lost 5 bases and the J gene lost 6 bases, with 18 bases spanning the gap. CDR3 length equals 15 residues. DNA of the CDR3: TGTGCCAGCAGCCCCCAAGAGCCGTGGGGGGATACGCAGTATTTT. It encodes CASSPQEPWGDTQYF.

This clonotype showed up just a few times. The genes are TRBV9 and TRBJ2-1; 9 bases fit TRBD1. This CDR3 is 17 amino acids long. V lost 1 base to trimming and J lost 1 base; unmatched junction nucleotides: 6. Germline CDR1 reads SGDLS; CDR2 reads YYNGEE. In DNA, the CDR3 is TGTGCCAGCAGCGTAAGAGGGGGGACAGGGTCCTACAATGAGCAGTTCTTC. It is translated as CASSVRGGTGSYNEQFF.

The V call is TRBV5-1, the J call TRBJ2-5; D call uncertain. V gave up 0 bases and J gave up 5 bases, with 14 bases separating them. The CDR3 is 15 amino acids. The germline V gene has CDR1 SGHRS and CDR2 YFSETQ. For the CDR3, the DNA is TGCGCCAGCAGCTTGGAAATTGGTTCCCGTGAGACCCAGTACTTC. As protein: CASSLEIGSRETQYF.

In its sample, this clonotype was seen a few times. The chain couples TRBV6-5 to TRBJ2-7, with 8 bases fitting TRBD1. From germline, CDR1 is MNHEY and CDR2 SVGAGI. The CDR3 extends over 14 amino acids. Trimming removed 8 bases from V and 4 bases from J; junction bases left unmatched: 10. DNA for the CDR3: TGTGCCAGCGCCGCCGGGACAGGTGCTTACGAGCAGTACTTC. Residues: CASAAGTGAYEQYF.

The rearrangement joins TRBV10-2 to TRBJ1-1; D might be TRBD1 (6 bases). CDR3 length equals 14 residues. V was clipped by 3 bases and J by 4 bases, with 12 bases between them. Germline V gene sequence: CDR1 WSHSY, CDR2 SAAADI. CDR3: CASSDSPTGTEAFF. The CDR3 DNA sequence: TGCGCCAGCAGTGATAGCCCGACAGGCACTGAAGCTTTCTTT.

The chain has TRBV12-3 or TRBV12-4 and TRBJ2-1; D may be TRBD1 or TRBD2 (6 bases each). The CDR3 totals 15 residues. V was clipped by 1 base and J by 9 bases, with 16 bases between them. CDR3 in DNA: TGTGCCAGCAGTTTAGGGGGGCGCGGGGTCACTGAGCAGTTCTTC. Its protein is CASSLGGRGVTEQFF.

This chain uses TRBV19 with TRBJ2-3; D call uncertain. Trimming took 5 bases from V and 2 from J, leaving 8 bases between them. CDR3 size: 13 residues. Germline-derived CDR1 and CDR2 are LNHDA and SQIVND (reference sequence). The chain's CDR3 is CASSAATTDTQYF. CDR3 DNA: TGTGCCAGTAGTGCCGCTACCACAGATACGCAGTATTTT.

This chain joins TRBV29-1 and TRBJ1-5; perhaps TRBD1 as D (6 bases). V was cut by 6 bases and J by 2 bases, with 8 bases left in between. The CDR3 extends over 12 amino acids. Germline V CDR1 and CDR2: SQVTM, ANQGSEA. The CDR3 coding sequence is TGCAGCGTCCGACAGGGCAATCAGCCCCAGCATTTT. Its protein is CSVRQGNQPQHF.

CDR3 coding DNA: TGTGCCAGCAGCACCTACTCGCAGGGGTTAAGGTTTTGGACTGAAGCTTTCTTT. Translating it yields CASSTYSQGLRFWTEAFF. V gene TRBV5-6 combines with J gene TRBJ1-1; TRBD1 is a possible D gene (6 bases). The CDR3 runs to 18 residues. The germline V and J ends were trimmed by 4 bases and 5 bases, with 27 bases remaining between them. CDR1 is SGHDT and CDR2 is YYEEEE in the germline V gene.

V gene TRBV30 combines with J gene TRBJ1-2; TRBD1 might be the D (6 bases). CDR3 length: 14 residues. Germline CDR1 and CDR2: GTSNPN and SVGIG (reference sequence). Trimming pared 6 bases from V and 4 bases from J, leaving 18 bases between. DNA for the CDR3: TGTGCCTGCACGGGGGGGCGGCAGAGCTATGGCTACACCTTC. Residues: CACTGGRQSYGYTF.

The table lists this clonotype with a few counts. The CDR3 sequence: CASSLADSTYEQYF. The DNA of the CDR3 is TGCGCCAGCAGCTTGGCGGACTCCACCTACGAGCAGTACTTC. The gene calls are TRBV5-1 and TRBJ2-7, with a weak D call TRBD2 (5 bases). Trimming cost V 0 bases and J 2 bases, with 9 bases left between them. The CDR3 sequence is 14 residues long. The germline V gene encodes CDR1 SGHRS and CDR2 YFSETQ.

This clonotype was picked up many times. This chain joins TRBV7-3 and TRBJ2-6; D remains ambiguous. Germline loops: CDR1 SGHTA, CDR2 FQGTGA. The germline V and J ends were trimmed by 4 bases and 2 bases, with 9 bases remaining between them. The CDR3 runs 15 residues. The CDR3 DNA reads TGTGCCAGCAGCTCAGGTGGGGCTGGGGCCAACGTCCTGACTTTC. This translates into CASSSGGAGANVLTF. The entire variable domain, with the rest obtained from reference TRBV7-3 and TRBJ2-6, is as follows: GAGVSQTPSNKVTEKGKYVELRCDPISGHTALYWYRQSLGQGPEFLIYFQGTGAADDSGLPNDRFFAVRPEGSVSTLKIQRTERGDSAVYLCASSSGGAGANVLTFGAGSRLTVL.

This chain joins TRBV15 and TRBJ1-2; D perhaps matches TRBD1 (6 bases). CDR1 LNHNV and CDR2 YYDKDF come from the germline V gene (reference sequence). The CDR3 covers 14 residues. V shed 0 bases and J shed 4 bases, with 9 bases lying between them. Written as DNA, the CDR3 is TGTGCCACCAGCAGAGACAGGGGATCCTATGGCTACACCTTC. Protein: CATSRDRGSYGYTF.

The J gene is TRBJ2-7, the V gene TRBV5-4; TRBD2 agrees at 12 bases. Germline V CDR1 and CDR2: SGHNT, YYREEE (reference sequence). Germline trimming cut 6 bases from V and 2 bases from J; bases unmatched to any gene: 6. The CDR3 is 15 residues long. CDR3 in DNA: TGTGCCAGCAAACTAGCGGGAGGCCCCGCCTACGAGCAGTACTTC. This sequence encodes CASKLAGGPAYEQYF.

This clonotype was detected only a few times. The chain carries TRBV7-9 and TRBJ1-1, with D maybe TRBD1 (5 bases). The V gene's germline CDR1 is SEHNR and CDR2 FQNEAQ (reference sequence). Trimming took 4 bases from V and 3 from J, leaving 21 bases between them. This CDR3 is 17 amino acids long. As DNA, the CDR3 is TGTGCCAGCAGCTCCCCGGGGACTCAGGGCATAGACACTGAAGCTTTCTTT. It specifies CASSSPGTQGIDTEAFF.

This clonotype showed up just a few times. J is TRBJ2-4 and V is TRBV3-1; D is possibly TRBD2 (5 bases). CDR1 is LGHDT, CDR2 YNNKEL, per germline (reference sequence). The V end lost 0 bases, the J end lost 6 bases, and 9 bases lay between the germline ends. CDR3 length: 14 residues. CDR3 nucleotide sequence: TGTGCCAGCAGCCAAGATGGAGGAAGAAACATTCAGTACTTC. Translating it yields CASSQDGGRNIQYF.

V and J are TRBV4-3 and TRBJ2-7, with 9 bases that match TRBD2. The trim removed 4 bases at V and 2 bases at J, leaving 3 bases unmatched. This CDR3 has 14 residues. CDR1 LGHNA and CDR2 YSLEER come from the germline V gene. CDR3 bases: TGCGCCAGCAGCCCATTAGCGGGAGCCTACGAGCAGTACTTC. Amino acids: CASSPLAGAYEQYF.

This clonotype has only a few counts. The rearrangement joins TRBV24-1 to TRBJ2-5; no reliable D call. Germline V gene data show CDR1 as KGHDR and CDR2 as SFDVKD. Between the trimmed V and J ends, which lost 4 bases and 5 bases, there was a span of 16 bases. CDR3 length: 15 amino acids. The CDR3 spells CATSEGFGIRETQYF. The DNA of the CDR3 is TGTGCCACCAGTGAGGGGTTCGGAATAAGGGAGACCCAGTACTTC.

This clonotype was counted between two and nine times. The rearrangement uses TRBV27 and TRBJ1-2; maybe TRBD1 (6 bases). Trimming took off 5 bases at V and 0 bases at J, with 19 bases between the two ends. The length of the CDR3 is 17 residues. Germline CDR1 reads MNHEY; CDR2 reads SMNVEV (reference sequence). CDR3: CASSALGQGRANYGYTF. CDR3 DNA: TGTGCCAGCAGTGCTCTGGGGCAGGGGAGGGCTAACTATGGCTACACCTTC.